The 19 T cell receptor beta chains listed next were all sequenced from one sample in a study of shared clonotypes between healthy human individuals. Generated by immunoSEQ multiplex PCR, the TCRdb table keeps only in-frame clones and is missing some. The sample includes around 500,000 clones, 70% to 85% of them seen just once. The specimen was PBMCs. All receptors come from a woman in her forties in good health. Some clones in this sample may be carry-over from other donors' samples.

V usage is TRBV7-9 and J usage is TRBJ2-2; D is uncertain. This CDR3 has 12 residues. Trimming took 8 bases from V and 6 from J, leaving 10 bases between them. The V gene's germline CDR1 is SEHNR and CDR2 FQNEAQ (reference sequence). The CDR3: CASGIWSGELFF. The CDR3 nucleotides are TGTGCCAGCGGGATTTGGTCCGGGGAGCTGTTTTTT.

The chain links TRBV11-3 to TRBJ2-7, with D perhaps assigned TRBD1 or TRBD2 (6 bases each). CDR1 is SGHNT, CDR2 YENEEA, per germline. The CDR3 is made up of 14 amino acids. Trimming left V 5 bases short and J 6 bases short, with 17 bases between. The CDR3 DNA reads TGTGCCAGCAGCCCAAGTTTCGGGGGCCGCGAGCAGTACTTC. Its translation is CASSPSFGGREQYF.

This chain uses TRBV27 with TRBJ2-7; TRBD1 agrees at 10 bases. The trim removed 6 bases at V and 0 bases at J, leaving 5 bases unmatched. CDR1 is MNHEY and CDR2 is SMNVEV in the germline V gene (reference sequence). This CDR3 is 15 amino acids long. The CDR3 DNA is TGTGCCAGCAGCTGGACAGGGGGTAGCTCCTACGAGCAGTACTTC. Its translation: CASSWTGGSSYEQYF.

The sample holds many counts of this clone. Other DNA sequences in this specimen translate into the identical CDR3. The chain links TRBV10-1 to TRBJ2-2; 10 bases align to TRBD1. V gave up 8 bases and J gave up 7 bases; unmatched junction bases: 4. Germline V gene data show CDR1 as WNHNN and CDR2 as SYGVQD (reference sequence). The CDR3 runs to 13 residues. CDR3: CASQTGGGGELFF. The CDR3 region has the DNA TGCGCCAGCCAGACAGGGGGCGGCGGGGAGCTGTTTTTT.

The chain combines TRBV30 with TRBJ1-1; unclear D gene. This CDR3 comprises 12 residues. The germline V gene has CDR1 GTSNPN and CDR2 SVGIG (reference sequence). Trimming stripped 0 bases from V and 7 bases from J, with 9 bases between. The CDR3 sequence is CAWSVLADEAFF. As DNA, the CDR3 is TGTGCCTGGAGTGTACTTGCAGATGAAGCTTTCTTT. The variable domain in full, completed from reference TRBV30 and TRBJ1-1, reads SQTIHQWPATLVQPVGSPLSLECTVEGTSNPNLYWYRQAAGRGLQLLFYSVGIGQISSEVPQNLSASRPQDRQFILSSKKLLLSDSGFYLCAWSVLADEAFFGQGTRLTVV.

This chain links TRBV30 with TRBJ2-1; possibly TRBD2 for D (6 bases). Trimming shortened V by 5 bases and J by 5 bases, and 13 bases separated the two germline ends. The germline gives CDR1 GTSNPN, CDR2 SVGIG (reference sequence). The CDR3 is 13 amino acids. The CDR3 region is CAWARGMNNEQFF. The CDR3, as DNA: TGTGCCTGGGCCCGCGGGATGAACAATGAGCAGTTCTTC. Drawing the rest from reference TRBV30 and TRBJ2-1, the complete variable domain is SQTIHQWPATLVQPVGSPLSLECTVEGTSNPNLYWYRQAAGRGLQLLFYSVGIGQISSEVPQNLSASRPQDRQFILSSKKLLLSDSGFYLCAWARGMNNEQFFGPGTRLTVL.

This clone was detected ten times or more. The chain combines TRBV7-3 with TRBJ2-5; no definite D call. V shed 6 bases and J shed 1 base, with 9 bases lying between them. The CDR3 has 13 amino acids. From germline, CDR1 is SGHTA and CDR2 FQGTGA. The CDR3 DNA reads TGTGCCAGCAGTAAACTACCCCAAGAGACCCAGTACTTC. It codes for CASSKLPQETQYF.

This clone has ten or more counts. This chain uses TRBV6-5 with TRBJ1-2; TRBD1 is a possible D gene (6 bases). V lost 7 bases and J lost 5, with 20 bases in between. Germline V gene sequence: CDR1 MNHEY, CDR2 SVGAGI. This CDR3 region has 15 residues. The CDR3, as DNA: TGTGCCAGCACCGACCAAGGGGGGAATGTGTATGGCTACACCTTC. Protein product: CASTDQGGNVYGYTF.

This clone was recorded a few times. It is unclear where the CDR3 begins or ends on the DNA, so no DNA is shown, and the CDR3 is as TCRdb lists it. This chain links TRBV12-2 with TRBJ1-3; the table's D call of TRBD1 was not tested on the DNA. TRBV12-2 is annotated as a pseudogene. The CDR3 has 21 amino acids, counting both end residues. CDR3 amino acids: CASRFWGTGTDWVWYDCTIYF.

The chain uses TRBV18 and TRBJ2-3, with D unclear. The CDR3 runs to 14 residues. CDR1 is KGHSH, CDR2 LQKENI, per germline. V lost 4 bases to trimming and J lost 5 bases, with 13 bases between them. CDR3 DNA sequence: TGTGCCAGCTCACTAGACCTTGCGGTAGATACGCAGTATTTT. This codes for CASSLDLAVDTQYF. Using reference TRBV18 and TRBJ2-3 for the parts outside the CDR3, the full variable domain is NAGVMQNPRHLVRRRGQEARLRCSPMKGHSHVYWYRQLPEEGLKFMVYLQKENIIDESGMPKERFSAEFPKEGPSILRIQQVVRGDSAAYFCASSLDLAVDTQYFGPGTRLTVL.

This clone was seen repeatedly, ten times or more. J is TRBJ1-3 and V is TRBV7-3; the D gene is possibly TRBD1 (5 bases). The CDR3 is 13 residues long. Germline loops: CDR1 SGHTA, CDR2 FQGTGA. V lost 1 base to trimming and J lost 7 bases, with 8 bases between them. CDR3 sequence (DNA): TGTGCCAGCAGCTTAAGACGGGGGAACACCATATATTTT. Translation: CASSLRRGNTIYF.

V usage is TRBV27 and J usage is TRBJ1-4; TRBD1 agrees at 7 bases. Trimming at V came to 0 bases and at J to 5 bases, leaving 3 bases not matched to a gene. CDR3 length: 15 amino acids. Germline loops: CDR1 MNHEY, CDR2 SMNVEV (reference sequence). The CDR3 DNA follows: TGTGCCAGCAGTTTATCGGGGACAGTAAATGAAAAACTGTTTTTT. This gives the protein CASSLSGTVNEKLFF. Variable domain in full (rest from reference TRBV27 and TRBJ1-4): EAQVTQNPRYLITVTGKKLTVTCSQNMNHEYMSWYRQDPGLGLRQIYYSMNVEVTDKGDVPEGYKVSRKEKRNFPLILESPSPNQTSLYFCASSLSGTVNEKLFFGSGTQLSVL.

V usage is TRBV11-2 and J usage is TRBJ1-1, with D possibly matching TRBD1 (5 bases). Germline CDR1 is SGHAT and CDR2 is FQNNGV. This CDR3 is built from 15 residues. Trimming shortened V by 5 bases and J by 8 bases, and 21 bases separated the two germline ends. The CDR3 protein is CASSKRNRRDEEAFF. CDR3 sequence (DNA): TGTGCCAGCAGCAAACGAAACAGGAGAGACGAGGAAGCTTTCTTT.

The chain couples TRBV7-8 to TRBJ1-1, with D maybe TRBD1 (6 bases). Trimming removed 1 base from V and 7 bases from J, with 13 bases in between. CDR1 is SGHVS, CDR2 FQNEAQ, per germline. This CDR3 has 14 amino acids. CDR3 sequence: CASSLDRGGFEAFF. CDR3 in DNA: TGTGCCAGCAGCTTAGATAGGGGGGGATTTGAAGCTTTCTTT.

For the CDR3, the DNA is TGCGCCAGCAGCTTCTCAGCATCTAACACCGGGGAGCTGTTTTTT. Its protein is CASSFSASNTGELFF. The chain links TRBV5-1 to TRBJ2-2; D ambiguous. V was shortened by 2 bases and J by 2 bases, with 10 bases between the two germline ends. CDR1 SGHRS and CDR2 YFSETQ come from the germline V gene. This CDR3 has 15 residues. Together with reference TRBV5-1 and TRBJ2-2, the CDR3 gives the full variable domain: KAGVTQTPRYLIKTRGQQVTLSCSPISGHRSVSWYQQTPGQGLQFLFEYFSETQRNKGNFPGRFSGRQFSNSRSEMNVSTLELGDSALYLCASSFSASNTGELFFGEGSRLTVL.

V is TRBV7-3 and J is TRBJ2-1; a weak D match, TRBD1 (6 bases). V gave up 4 bases and J gave up 0 bases, with 10 bases separating them. This CDR3 comprises 15 residues. Germline V lookup: CDR1 SGHTA, CDR2 FQGTGA. CDR3 DNA: TGTGCCAGCAGCTCGGACAGAAGCTCCTACAATGAGCAGTTCTTC. Translated: CASSSDRSSYNEQFF.

The genes are TRBV5-1 and TRBJ2-5; 16 positions agree with TRBD2. The CDR3 is 17 residues long. Germline loops: CDR1 SGHRS, CDR2 YFSETQ. J was trimmed by 5 bases and V by 4 bases; bases with no gene match: 8. The CDR3 coding sequence is TGCGCCAGCAGCCAGGGACTAGCGGGAGGGCCGGAGGAGACCCAGTACTTC. This translates into CASSQGLAGGPEETQYF.

V is TRBV7-8 and J is TRBJ1-1; unclear D gene. Germline assignment: CDR1 SGHVS and CDR2 FQNEAQ. This CDR3 region has 15 residues. Trimming removed 5 bases from V and 0 bases from J, with 13 bases in between. CDR3 sequence reads: CASSRTQRLNTEAFF. The CDR3 bases are TGTGCCAGCAGCCGTACACAGAGACTGAACACTGAAGCTTTCTTT.

The gene calls are TRBV5-6 and TRBJ2-7; 11 nucleotides align to TRBD2. The CDR3 is 17 residues long. Germline trimming cut 4 bases from V and 3 bases from J; bases unmatched to any gene: 12. Germline assignment: CDR1 SGHDT and CDR2 YYEEEE. The chain's CDR3 is CASSLTFTGTSGYEQYF. The DNA of the CDR3 is TGTGCCAGCAGCCTTACTTTTACCGGGACTAGCGGCTACGAGCAGTACTTC.